One TCR beta chain is described in this entry. Antigen: not known. This specimen comes from a study of identical twins. Overall study results and limits: Beta clonotypes that were abundant in cord blood contained fewer insertions, a pattern absent from memory repertoires. Invariant MAIT and iNKT cells are populations that could partly confound zero-insertion analyses.

Each CDR3 protein gets one entry after TCRdb re-called the 5' RACE reads with MiXCR. The sample yields around 1.7 million distinct CDR3 sequences, less than 40% seen once. Donors were all healthy Caucasians. The sequence was obtained from a newborn girl in good health. The sequencing input was cord blood.

The CDR3 here is CASTHRDEQFF. The DNA of the CDR3 is TGTGCCAGCACCCACAGGGATGAGCAGTTCTTC. This chain uses TRBV6-6 with TRBJ2-1; D possibly corresponds to TRBD1 (6 bases). This CDR3 has 11 residues. Germline CDR1 MNHNY, CDR2 SVGAGI (reference sequence). V was pared by 7 bases and J by 8 bases, with 9 bases between.